The 9 T cell receptor beta chains presented below share a single source sample, sequenced in a study of blood T cells in healthy people across ages. Sample-barcoded 5' priming and a J-beta primer mix drove a second PCR of about 7 to 12 cycles. From the 5' RACE reads, TCRdb called clonotypes with MiXCR, one entry per CDR3 protein. The profile shows 540,000 or so distinct CDR3 sequences, 40% to 55% of them singletons. The specimen was blood. These receptors all stem from an elderly man in good health.

The chain recombines TRBV7-2 with TRBJ1-2; D perhaps matches TRBD1 (5 bases). The V gene lost 3 bases and the J gene lost 5 bases, with 16 bases spanning the gap. The CDR3 has 15 residues. Germline V gene data show CDR1 as SGHTA and CDR2 as FQGNSA. CDR3 sequence reads: CASSFSGRDVYGYTF. In nucleotides, the CDR3 is TGTGCCAGCAGCTTCTCTGGTCGGGACGTATATGGCTACACCTTC. Variable domain in full (rest from reference TRBV7-2 and TRBJ1-2): GAGVSQSPSNKVTEKGKDVELRCDPISGHTALYWYRQSLGQGLEFLIYFQGNSAPDKSGLPSDRFSAERTGGSVSTLTIQRTQQEDSAVYLCASSFSGRDVYGYTFGSGTRLTVV.

With respect to this clonotype: One end of the junction fails to match germline, which may point to a read error. The chain couples TRBV7-2 to TRBJ2-3; TRBD2 aligns across 11 bases. CDR3 size: 14 residues. In germline, CDR1 is SGHTA, CDR2 FQGNSA. The CDR3 spells CASSTSGGGDAQYF. The CDR3 region has the DNA TGTGCCAGCAGCACTAGCGGGGGAGGAGATGCGCAGTATTTT. The complete variable domain, with remaining parts taken from reference TRBV7-2 and TRBJ2-3, reads GAGVSQSPSNKVTEKGKDVELRCDPISGHTALYWYRQSLGQGLEFLIYFQGNSAPDKSGLPSDRFSAERTGGSVSTLTIQRTQQEDSAVYLCASSTSGGGDAQYFGPGTRLTVL.

The V gene is TRBV14, the J gene TRBJ2-7, with D maybe TRBD2 (6 bases). CDR1 SGHDN and CDR2 FVKESK come from the germline V gene. The CDR3 is 17 residues long. With 3 bases removed from V and 3 bases from J, the gap between germline ends came to 21 bases. In DNA form, the CDR3 reads TGTGCCAGCAGCCAGAAGGGAACGGGACTGGCCGGCTACGAGCAGTACTTC. It specifies CASSQKGTGLAGYEQYF.

The genes are TRBV4-1 and TRBJ2-7; maybe TRBD2 (6 bases). Looked up from germline, CDR1 is MGHRA and CDR2 is YSYEKL. The V end was cut by 3 bases, the J end by 7 bases, with 25 bases between. The CDR3 totals 17 residues. As DNA, the CDR3 is TGCGCCAGCAGCCACGATTTGGACGGGAGCTCCTACAATGAGCAGTACTTC. Amino acid sequence: CASSHDLDGSSYNEQYF.

In the case of this clonotype: A read error may produce the germline difference seen at one junction end. The rearrangement uses TRBV7-3 and TRBJ2-5; D ambiguous. CDR3 length: 13 residues. CDR1 and CDR2 from the germline V gene are SGHTA and FQGTGA. The CDR3 protein is CAGSLSGGETQYF. The CDR3 DNA reads as TGTGCCGGCAGCTTATCGGGTGGGGAGACCCAGTACTTC.

This clonotype was counted ten times or more. The chain links TRBV29-1 to TRBJ2-7; TRBD1 might be the D (5 bases). Germline V gene sequence: CDR1 SQVTM, CDR2 ANQGSEA. The V end was cut by 7 bases, the J end by 1 base, with 8 bases between. The CDR3 runs 11 residues. This chain's CDR3 is CSGQSSYEQYF. The DNA of the CDR3 is TGCAGCGGACAGAGTTCCTACGAGCAGTACTTC.

This clonotype was counted a few times. The chain uses TRBV20-1 and TRBJ1-2; possibly TRBD1 for D (6 bases). Germline values: CDR1 DFQATT, CDR2 SNEGSKA (reference sequence). Trimming took off 0 bases at V and 4 bases at J, with 21 bases between the two ends. The CDR3 runs to 17 residues. CDR3 DNA sequence: TGCAGTGCTAGAGATGGTGAGGCAGGGGTTAAGATCTATGGCTACACCTTC. It translates to CSARDGEAGVKIYGYTF.

The CDR3 DNA reads TGTGCCAGCAGCCAAGATCTCATGACTAGCGGGAGGTGGTACAATGAGCAGTTCTTC. Translation gives CASSQDLMTSGRWYNEQFF. The chain employs TRBV4-2 and TRBJ2-1, with TRBD2 matching over 13 bases. CDR1 LGHNA and CDR2 YNFKEQ come from the germline V gene. This CDR3 has 19 residues. Trimming cost V 0 bases and J 4 bases; bases outside gene matches: 9.

The sample holds many counts of this clonotype. This chain connects TRBV6-6 to TRBJ2-7, with a weak D call TRBD1 (5 bases). Trimming pared 5 bases from V and 2 bases from J, leaving 10 bases between. The CDR3 is 13 residues long. CDR1 MNHNY and CDR2 SVGAGI come from the germline V gene (reference sequence). The CDR3 DNA follows: TGTGCCAGCAGTGACGGCAGGGCCTACGAGCAGTACTTC. Translated: CASSDGRAYEQYF.